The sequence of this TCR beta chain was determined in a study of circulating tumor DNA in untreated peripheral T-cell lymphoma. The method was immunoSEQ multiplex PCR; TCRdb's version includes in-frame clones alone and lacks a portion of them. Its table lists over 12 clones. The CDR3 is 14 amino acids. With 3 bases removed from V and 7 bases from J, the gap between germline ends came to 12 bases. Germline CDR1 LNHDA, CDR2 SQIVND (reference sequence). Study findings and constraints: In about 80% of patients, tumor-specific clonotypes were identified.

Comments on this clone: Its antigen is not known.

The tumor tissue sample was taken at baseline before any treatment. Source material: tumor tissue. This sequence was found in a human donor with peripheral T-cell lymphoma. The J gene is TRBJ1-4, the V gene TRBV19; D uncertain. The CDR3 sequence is CASSIGGFSEKLFF. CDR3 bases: TGTGCCAGTAGTATCGGAGGGTTCAGTGAAAAACTGTTTTTT.